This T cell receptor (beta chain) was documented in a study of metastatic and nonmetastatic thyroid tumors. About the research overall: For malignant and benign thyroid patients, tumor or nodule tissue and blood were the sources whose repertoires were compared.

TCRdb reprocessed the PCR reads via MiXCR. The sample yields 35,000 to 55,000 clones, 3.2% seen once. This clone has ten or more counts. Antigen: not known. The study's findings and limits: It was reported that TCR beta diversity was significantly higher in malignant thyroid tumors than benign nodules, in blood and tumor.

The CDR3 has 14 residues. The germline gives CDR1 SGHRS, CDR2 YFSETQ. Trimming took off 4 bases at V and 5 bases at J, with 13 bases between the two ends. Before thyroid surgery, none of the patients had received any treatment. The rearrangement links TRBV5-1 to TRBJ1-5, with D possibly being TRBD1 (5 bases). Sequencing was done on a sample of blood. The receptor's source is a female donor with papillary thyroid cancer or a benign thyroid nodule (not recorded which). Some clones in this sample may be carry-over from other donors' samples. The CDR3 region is CASSPGSGDQPQHF. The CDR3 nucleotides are TGCGCCAGCAGCCCCGGGTCGGGGGATCAGCCCCAGCATTTT. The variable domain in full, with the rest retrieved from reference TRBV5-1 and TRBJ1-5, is KAGVTQTPRYLIKTRGQQVTLSCSPISGHRSVSWYQQTPGQGLQFLFEYFSETQRNKGNFPGRFSGRQFSNSRSEMNVSTLELGDSALYLCASSPGSGDQPQHFGDGTRLSIL.